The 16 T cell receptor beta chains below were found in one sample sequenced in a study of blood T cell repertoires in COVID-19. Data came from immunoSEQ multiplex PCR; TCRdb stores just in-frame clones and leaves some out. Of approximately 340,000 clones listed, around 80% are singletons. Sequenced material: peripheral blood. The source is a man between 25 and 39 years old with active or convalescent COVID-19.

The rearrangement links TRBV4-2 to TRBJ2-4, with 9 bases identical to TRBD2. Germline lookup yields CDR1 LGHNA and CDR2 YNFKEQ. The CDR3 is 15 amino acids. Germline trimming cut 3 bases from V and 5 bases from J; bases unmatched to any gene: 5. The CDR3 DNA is TGTGCCAGCAGCCAGAATGGCGGGAGGGAAAACATTCAGTACTTC. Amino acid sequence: CASSQNGGRENIQYF.

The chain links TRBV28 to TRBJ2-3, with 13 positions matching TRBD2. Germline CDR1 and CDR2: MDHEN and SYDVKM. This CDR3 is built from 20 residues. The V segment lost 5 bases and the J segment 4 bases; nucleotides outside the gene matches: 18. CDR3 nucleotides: TGTGCCAGCAGTGCCTATACCCCCCTCACTAGCGGGAGGGACCCAGATACGCAGTATTTT. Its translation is CASSAYTPLTSGRDPDTQYF.

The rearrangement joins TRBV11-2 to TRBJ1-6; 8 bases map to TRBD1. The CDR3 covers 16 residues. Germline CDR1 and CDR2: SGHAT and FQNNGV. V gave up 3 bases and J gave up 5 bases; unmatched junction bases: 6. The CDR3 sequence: CASSFSQGEHNSPLHF. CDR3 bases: TGTGCCAGCAGCTTCTCACAGGGGGAGCATAATTCACCCCTCCACTTT.

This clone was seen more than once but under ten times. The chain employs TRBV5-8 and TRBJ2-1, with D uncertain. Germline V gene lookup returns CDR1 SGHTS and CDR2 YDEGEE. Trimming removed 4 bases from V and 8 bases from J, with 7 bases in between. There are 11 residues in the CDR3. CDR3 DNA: TGTGCCAGCAGCCTCCGGTATGAGCAGTTCTTC. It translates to CASSLRYEQFF.

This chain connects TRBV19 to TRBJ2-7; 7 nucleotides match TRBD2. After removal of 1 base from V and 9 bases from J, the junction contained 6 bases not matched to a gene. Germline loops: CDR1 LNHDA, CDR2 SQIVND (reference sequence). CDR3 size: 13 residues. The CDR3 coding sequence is TGTGCCAGTAGTATAGGACTAGCAGATCCGCAGTACTTC. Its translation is CASSIGLADPQYF.

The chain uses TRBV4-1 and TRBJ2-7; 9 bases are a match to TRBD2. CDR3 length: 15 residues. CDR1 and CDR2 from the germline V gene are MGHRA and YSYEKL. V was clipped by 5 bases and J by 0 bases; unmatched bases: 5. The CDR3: CASSGSTSGSYEQYF. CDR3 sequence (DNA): TGCGCCAGCAGCGGGTCGACTAGCGGCTCCTACGAGCAGTACTTC.

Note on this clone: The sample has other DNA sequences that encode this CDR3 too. In nucleotides, the CDR3 is TGTGCCAGCAGCCTGGACTCTACCTACGAGCAGTACTTC. Translation: CASSLDSTYEQYF. The V gene is TRBV7-2, the J gene TRBJ2-7, with D perhaps matching TRBD2 (5 bases). With 5 bases removed from V and 2 bases from J, the gap between germline ends came to 10 bases. The CDR3 totals 13 residues. Looked up from germline, CDR1 is SGHTA and CDR2 is FQGNSA.

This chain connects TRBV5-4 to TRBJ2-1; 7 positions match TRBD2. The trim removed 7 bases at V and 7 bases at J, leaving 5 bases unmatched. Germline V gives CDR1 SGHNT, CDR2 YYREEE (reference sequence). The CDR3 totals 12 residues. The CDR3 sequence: CASSWGGNEQFF. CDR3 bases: TGTGCCAGCTCCTGGGGAGGGAATGAGCAGTTCTTC.

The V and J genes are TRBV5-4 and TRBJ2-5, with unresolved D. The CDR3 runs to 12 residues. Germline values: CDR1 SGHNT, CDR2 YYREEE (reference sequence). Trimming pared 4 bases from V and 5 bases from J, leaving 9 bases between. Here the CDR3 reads CASSRPQETQYF. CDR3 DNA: TGTGCCAGCAGCCGTCCGCAGGAGACCCAGTACTTC. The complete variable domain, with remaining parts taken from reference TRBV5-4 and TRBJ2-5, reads ETGVTQSPTHLIKTRGQQVTLRCSSQSGHNTVSWYQQALGQGPQFIFQYYREEENGRGNFPPRFSGLQFPNYSSELNVNALELDDSALYLCASSRPQETQYFGPGTRLLVL.

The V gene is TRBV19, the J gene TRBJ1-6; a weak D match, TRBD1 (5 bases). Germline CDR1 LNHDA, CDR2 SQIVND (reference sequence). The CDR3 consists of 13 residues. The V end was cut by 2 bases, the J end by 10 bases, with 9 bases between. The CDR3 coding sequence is TGTGCCAGTAGTATAAGGGGAGGGTCACCCCTCCACTTT. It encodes CASSIRGGSPLHF.

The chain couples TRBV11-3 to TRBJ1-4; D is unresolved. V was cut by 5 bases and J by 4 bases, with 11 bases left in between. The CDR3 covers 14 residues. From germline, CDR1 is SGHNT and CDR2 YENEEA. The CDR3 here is CASSPGAGNEKLFF. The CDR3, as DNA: TGTGCCAGCAGCCCGGGCGCGGGTAATGAAAAACTGTTTTTT.

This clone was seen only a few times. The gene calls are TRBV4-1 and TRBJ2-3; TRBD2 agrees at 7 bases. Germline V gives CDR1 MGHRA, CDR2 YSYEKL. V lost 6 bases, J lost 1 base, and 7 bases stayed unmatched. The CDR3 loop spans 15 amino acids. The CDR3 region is CASSQRLAGTDTQYF. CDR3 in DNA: TGCGCCAGCAGTCAGAGACTAGCTGGCACAGATACGCAGTATTTT.

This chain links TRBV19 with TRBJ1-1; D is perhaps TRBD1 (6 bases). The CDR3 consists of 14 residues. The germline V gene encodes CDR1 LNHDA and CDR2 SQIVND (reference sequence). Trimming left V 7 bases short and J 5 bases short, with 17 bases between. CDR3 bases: TGTGCCAGTACAGGGGCCTCTACGCGGACTGAAGCTTTCTTT. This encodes CASTGASTRTEAFF.

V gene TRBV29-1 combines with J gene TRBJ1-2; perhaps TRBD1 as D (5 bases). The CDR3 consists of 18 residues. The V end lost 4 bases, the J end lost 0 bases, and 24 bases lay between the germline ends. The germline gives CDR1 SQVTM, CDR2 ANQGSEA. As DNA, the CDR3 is TGCAGCGTTGGGGGAGGGGAGGGACCCTCAAACCCTAACTATGGCTACACCTTC. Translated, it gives CSVGGGEGPSNPNYGYTF. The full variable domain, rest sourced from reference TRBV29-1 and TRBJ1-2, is SAVISQKPSRDICQRGTSLTIQCQVDSQVTMMFWYRQQPGQSLTLIATANQGSEATYESGFVIDKFPISRPNLTFSTLTVSNMSPEDSSIYLCSVGGGEGPSNPNYGYTFGSGTRLTVV.

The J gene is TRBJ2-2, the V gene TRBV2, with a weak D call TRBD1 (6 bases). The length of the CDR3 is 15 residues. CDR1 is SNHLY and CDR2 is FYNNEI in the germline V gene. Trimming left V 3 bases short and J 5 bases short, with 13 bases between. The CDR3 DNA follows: TGTGCCAGCAGTGAGAGAAGGGGACAAACCGGGGAGCTGTTTTTT. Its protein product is CASSERRGQTGELFF.

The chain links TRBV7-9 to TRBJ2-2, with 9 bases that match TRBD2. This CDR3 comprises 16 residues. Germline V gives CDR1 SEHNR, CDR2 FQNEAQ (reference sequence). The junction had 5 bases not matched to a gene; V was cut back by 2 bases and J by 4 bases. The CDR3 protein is CASSLQLAGSTGELFF. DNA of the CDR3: TGTGCCAGCAGCTTACAACTAGCGGGCTCCACCGGGGAGCTGTTTTTT. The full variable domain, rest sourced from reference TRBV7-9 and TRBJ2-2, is DTGVSQNPRHKITKRGQNVTFRCDPISEHNRLYWYRQTLGQGPEFLTYFQNEAQLEKSRLLSDRFSAERPKGSFSTLEIQRTEQGDSAMYLCASSLQLAGSTGELFFGEGSRLTVL.